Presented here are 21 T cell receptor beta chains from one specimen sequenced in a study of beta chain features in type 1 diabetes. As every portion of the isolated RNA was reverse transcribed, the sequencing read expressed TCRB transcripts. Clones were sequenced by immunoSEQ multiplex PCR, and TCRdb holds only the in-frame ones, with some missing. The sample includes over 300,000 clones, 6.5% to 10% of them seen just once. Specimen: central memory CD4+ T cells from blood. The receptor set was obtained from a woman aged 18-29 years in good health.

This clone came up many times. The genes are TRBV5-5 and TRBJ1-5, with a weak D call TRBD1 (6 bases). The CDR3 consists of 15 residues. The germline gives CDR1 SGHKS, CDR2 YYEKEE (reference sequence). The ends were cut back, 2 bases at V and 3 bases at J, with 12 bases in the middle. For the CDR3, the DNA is TGTGCCAGCAGCTTCTGGGGGCACGACAATCAGCCCCAGCATTTT. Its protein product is CASSFWGHDNQPQHF. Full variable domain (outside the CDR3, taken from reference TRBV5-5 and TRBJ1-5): DAGVTQSPTHLIKTRGQQVTLRCSPISGHKSVSWYQQVLGQGPQFIFQYYEKEERGRGNFPDRFSARQFPNYSSELNVNALLLGDSALYLCASSFWGHDNQPQHFGDGTRLSIL.

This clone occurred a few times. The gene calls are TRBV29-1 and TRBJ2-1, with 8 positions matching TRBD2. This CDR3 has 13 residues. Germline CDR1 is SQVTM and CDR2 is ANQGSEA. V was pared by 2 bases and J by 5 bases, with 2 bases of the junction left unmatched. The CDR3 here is CSVESGRDNEQFF. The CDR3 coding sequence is TGCAGCGTTGAAAGCGGGAGAGACAATGAGCAGTTCTTC.

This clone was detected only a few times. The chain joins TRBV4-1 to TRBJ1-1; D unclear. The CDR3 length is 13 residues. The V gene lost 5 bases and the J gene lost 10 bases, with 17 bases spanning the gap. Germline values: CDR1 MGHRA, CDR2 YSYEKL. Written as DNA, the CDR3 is TGCGCCAGCAGCGGCTCACACCGTGGAATAGCTTTCTTT. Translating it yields CASSGSHRGIAFF.

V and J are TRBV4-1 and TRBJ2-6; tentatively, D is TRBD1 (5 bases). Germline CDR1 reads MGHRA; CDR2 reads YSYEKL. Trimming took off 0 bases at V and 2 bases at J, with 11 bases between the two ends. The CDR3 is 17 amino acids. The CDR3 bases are TGCGCCAGCAGCCAAGAACAGGTTTTAACTGGGGCCAACGTCCTGACTTTC. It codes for CASSQEQVLTGANVLTF.

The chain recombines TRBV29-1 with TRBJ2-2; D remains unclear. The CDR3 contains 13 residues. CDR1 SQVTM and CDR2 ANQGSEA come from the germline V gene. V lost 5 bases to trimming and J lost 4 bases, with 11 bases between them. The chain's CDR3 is CSVSFRPTGELFF. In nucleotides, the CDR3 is TGCAGCGTTTCCTTTAGGCCCACCGGGGAGCTGTTTTTT.

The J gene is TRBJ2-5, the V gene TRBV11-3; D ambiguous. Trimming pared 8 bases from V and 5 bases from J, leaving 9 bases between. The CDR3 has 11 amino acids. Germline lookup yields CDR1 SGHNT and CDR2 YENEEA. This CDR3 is CASASSETQYF. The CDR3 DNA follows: TGTGCCAGCGCCTCGTCGGAGACCCAGTACTTC.

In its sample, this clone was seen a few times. The CDR3 is CASSSQGAVETQYF. CDR3 bases: TGTGCCAGCAGCTCACAGGGGGCCGTCGAGACCCAGTACTTC. J is TRBJ2-5 and V is TRBV4-2; 9 bases agree with TRBD1. The germline V gene encodes CDR1 LGHNA and CDR2 YNFKEQ. The CDR3 runs to 14 residues. V trimming: 5 bases; J trimming: 5 bases; junction bases outside the gene matches: 6.

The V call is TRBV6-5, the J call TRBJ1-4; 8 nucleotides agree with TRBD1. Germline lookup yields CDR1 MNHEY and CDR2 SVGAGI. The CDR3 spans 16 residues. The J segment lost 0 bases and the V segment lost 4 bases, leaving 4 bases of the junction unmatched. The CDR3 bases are TGTGCCAGCAGTTCTGGACAGGGAGCAACTAATGAAAAACTGTTTTTT. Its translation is CASSSGQGATNEKLFF.

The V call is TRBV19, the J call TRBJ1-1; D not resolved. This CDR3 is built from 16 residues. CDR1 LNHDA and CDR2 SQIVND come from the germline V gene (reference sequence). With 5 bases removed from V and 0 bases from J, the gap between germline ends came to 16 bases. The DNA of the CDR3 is TGTGCCAGTAGTCAAGGACGGCGGGGAGTGAACACTGAAGCTTTCTTT. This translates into CASSQGRRGVNTEAFF.

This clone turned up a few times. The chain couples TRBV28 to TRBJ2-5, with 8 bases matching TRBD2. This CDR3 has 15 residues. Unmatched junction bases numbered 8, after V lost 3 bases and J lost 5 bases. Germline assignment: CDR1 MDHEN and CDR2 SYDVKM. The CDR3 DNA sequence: TGTGCCAGCAGTTTTCTCGCGGGAGGATCGGAGACCCAGTACTTC. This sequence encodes CASSFLAGGSETQYF.

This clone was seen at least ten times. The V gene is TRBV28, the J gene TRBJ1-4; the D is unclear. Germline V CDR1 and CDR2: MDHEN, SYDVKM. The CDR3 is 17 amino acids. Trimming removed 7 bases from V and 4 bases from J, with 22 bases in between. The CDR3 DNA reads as TGTGCCAGCATCCCGGGTGGGCAGACTTACATTAATGAAAAACTGTTTTTT. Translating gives CASIPGGQTYINEKLFF.

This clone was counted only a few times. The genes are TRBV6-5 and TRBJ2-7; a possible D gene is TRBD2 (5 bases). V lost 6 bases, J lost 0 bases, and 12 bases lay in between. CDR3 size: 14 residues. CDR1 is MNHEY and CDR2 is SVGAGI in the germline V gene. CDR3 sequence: CASSRDVSSYEQYF. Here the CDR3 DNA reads TGTGCCAGCAGCCGGGATGTTTCCTCCTACGAGCAGTACTTC.

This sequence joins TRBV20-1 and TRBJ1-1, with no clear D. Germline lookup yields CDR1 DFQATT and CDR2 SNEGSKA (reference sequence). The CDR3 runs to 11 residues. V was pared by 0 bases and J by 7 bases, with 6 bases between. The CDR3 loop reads CSAREFSEAFF. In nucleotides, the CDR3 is TGCAGTGCTAGAGAGTTCAGTGAAGCTTTCTTT.

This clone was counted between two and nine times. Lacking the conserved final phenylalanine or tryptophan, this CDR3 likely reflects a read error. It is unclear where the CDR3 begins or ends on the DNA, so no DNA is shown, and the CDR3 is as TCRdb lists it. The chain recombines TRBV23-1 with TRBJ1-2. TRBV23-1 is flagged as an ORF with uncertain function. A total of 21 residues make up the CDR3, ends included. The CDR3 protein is CASSQFPPGFMGQAAGGRWAS.

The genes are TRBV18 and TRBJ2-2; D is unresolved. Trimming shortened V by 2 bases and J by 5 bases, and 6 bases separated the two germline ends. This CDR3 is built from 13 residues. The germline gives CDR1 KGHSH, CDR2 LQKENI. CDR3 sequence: CASSPGMTGELFF. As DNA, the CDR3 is TGTGCCAGCTCACCAGGGATGACCGGGGAGCTGTTTTTT.

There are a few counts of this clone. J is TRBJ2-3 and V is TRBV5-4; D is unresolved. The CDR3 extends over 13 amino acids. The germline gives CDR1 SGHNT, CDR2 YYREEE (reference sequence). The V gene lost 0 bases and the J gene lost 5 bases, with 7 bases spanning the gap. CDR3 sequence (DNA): TGTGCCAGCAGCTTGGTACCGGAAGATACGCAGTATTTT. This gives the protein CASSLVPEDTQYF.

The CDR3 coding sequence is TGTGCCAGCAGCCAATCCCCCCTGACAGGGGGCGGACTAGCGGCAAGCTACGAGCAGTACTTC. It specifies CASSQSPLTGGGLAASYEQYF. The V gene is TRBV16, the J gene TRBJ2-7; TRBD1 or TRBD2 may be the D gene (10 bases each). Between the trimmed V and J ends, which lost 0 bases and 3 bases, there was a span of 30 bases. This CDR3 region has 21 residues. The germline CDR1 and CDR2 sequences are KGHSY and FQNENV. The complete variable domain, with remaining parts taken from reference TRBV16 and TRBJ2-7, reads GEEVAQTPKHLVRGEGQKAKLYCAPIKGHSYVFWYQQVLKNEFKFLISFQNENVFDETGMPKERFSAKCLPNSPCSLEIQATKLEDSAVYFCASSQSPLTGGGLAASYEQYFGPGTRLTVT.

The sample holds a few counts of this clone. The CDR3 DNA reads as TGTGCCAGCAGCTTGCAGGGGCCCGGAAACACCATATATTTT. Protein product: CASSLQGPGNTIYF. The V and J genes are TRBV7-2 and TRBJ1-3, with TRBD1 as a possible D gene (6 bases). Trimming took 3 bases from V and 4 from J, leaving 10 bases between them. The CDR3 covers 14 residues. Germline lookup yields CDR1 SGHTA and CDR2 FQGNSA.

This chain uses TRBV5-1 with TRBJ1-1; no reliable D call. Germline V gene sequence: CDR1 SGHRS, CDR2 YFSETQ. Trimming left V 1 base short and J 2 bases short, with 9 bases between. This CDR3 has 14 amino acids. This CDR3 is CASSLLAENTEAFF. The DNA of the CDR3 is TGCGCCAGCAGCTTGTTGGCAGAAAACACTGAAGCTTTCTTT.

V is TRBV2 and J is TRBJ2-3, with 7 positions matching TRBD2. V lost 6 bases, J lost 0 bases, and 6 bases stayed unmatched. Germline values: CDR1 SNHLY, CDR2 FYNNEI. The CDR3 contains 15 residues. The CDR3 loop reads CASSGGFPSTDTQYF. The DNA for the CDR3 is TGTGCCAGCAGCGGGGGGTTTCCTAGCACAGATACGCAGTATTTT.

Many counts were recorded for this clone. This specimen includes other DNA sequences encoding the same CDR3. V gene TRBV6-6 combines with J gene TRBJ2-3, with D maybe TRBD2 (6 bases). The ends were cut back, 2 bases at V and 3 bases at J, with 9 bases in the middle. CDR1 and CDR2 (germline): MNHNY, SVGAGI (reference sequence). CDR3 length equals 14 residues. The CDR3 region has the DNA TGTGCCAGCAGTTACGACCGGGAGACAGATACGCAGTATTTT. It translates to CASSYDRETDTQYF.